A single sample gave rise to the 18 T cell receptor beta chains below, sequenced in a study of beta chain features in type 1 diabetes. Their antigen targets remain unknown. The authors reverse transcribed all of the isolated RNA, so sequencing captured expressed TCRB transcripts. The data were produced by immunoSEQ multiplex PCR, yet TCRdb's version contains in-frame clones alone and is incomplete. The sample includes 40,000 to 65,000 clones, roughly 63% of them seen just once. Study-level points and caveats: Shortening that was moderate but significant affected the TCRB CDR3s of Type 1 diabetes patients in all four CD4+ subsets.

What was sequenced was stem cell memory CD4+ T cells from blood. The receptors derive from a woman aged 25 to 39 with type 1 diabetes.

The chain uses TRBV6-5 and TRBJ1-5; 8 bases are a match to TRBD1. Per germline, CDR1 MNHEY and CDR2 SVGAGI. The CDR3 extends over 14 amino acids. The J segment lost 6 bases and the V segment lost 6 bases, leaving 7 bases of the junction unmatched. CDR3 nucleotides: TGTGCCAGCAGCTCACAGGGGGGGTTTCAGCCCCAGCATTTT. Translated: CASSSQGGFQPQHF.

The J gene is TRBJ2-5, the V gene TRBV30; 7 bases are a match to TRBD1. The J call may not be correct, given that the DNA end is closer to TRBJ2-7. CDR3 length equals 15 residues. The V gene's germline CDR1 is GTSNPN and CDR2 SVGIG (reference sequence). As DNA, the CDR3 is TGTGCCTTTACCGGTAGCAGGGGGAGTTTCTACGAGCAGTACTTC. Protein sequence: CAFTGSRGSFYEQYF.

This clone was detected only a few times. V is TRBV7-9 and J is TRBJ2-3; 7 bases align to TRBD1. Looked up from germline, CDR1 is SEHNR and CDR2 is FQNEAQ (reference sequence). After removal of 0 bases from V and 0 bases from J, the junction contained 6 bases not matched to a gene. The CDR3 runs to 17 residues. This chain's CDR3 is CASSLASGTVSTDTQYF. DNA for the CDR3: TGTGCCAGCAGCTTAGCGTCCGGGACAGTAAGCACAGATACGCAGTATTTT.

The chain has TRBV5-1 and TRBJ2-5; a possible D gene is TRBD1 (6 bases). TRBJ2-7 explains the end of the DNA better; the J call may be wrong. The CDR3 totals 15 residues. In germline, CDR1 is SGHRS, CDR2 YFSETQ. This chain's CDR3 is CASSLQDRIFYEQYF. The CDR3 nucleotides are TGCGCCAGCAGCCTTCAAGACAGGATATTTTACGAGCAGTACTTC.

The chain employs TRBV18 and TRBJ2-4; no firm D call. V dropped 3 bases and J dropped 2 bases, with 8 bases sitting between them. The CDR3 is made up of 14 amino acids. The germline CDR1 and CDR2 sequences are KGHSH and LQKENI. CDR3 residues: CASSPQDSKNIQYF. The CDR3 bases are TGTGCCAGCTCACCCCAGGATTCCAAAAACATTCAGTACTTC.

This chain's CDR3 is CASSSTLAGSSTDTQYF. CDR3 in DNA: TGCGCCAGCAGCTCAACTCTGGCGGGATCTAGCACAGATACGCAGTATTTT. The V and J genes are TRBV5-1 and TRBJ2-3, with D perhaps TRBD2 (6 bases). From germline, CDR1 is SGHRS and CDR2 YFSETQ. The V end was cut by 3 bases, the J end by 0 bases, with 17 bases between. There are 17 residues in the CDR3.

The chain has TRBV6-5 and TRBJ1-2; TRBD1 aligns across 7 bases. The CDR3 totals 12 residues. Per the germline V gene, CDR1 is MNHEY and CDR2 is SVGAGI. J lost 6 bases, V lost 5 bases, and 3 bases had no gene match. The CDR3 is CASSVQGNGYTF. Written as DNA, the CDR3 is TGTGCCAGCAGTGTACAGGGGAATGGCTACACCTTC.

This clone was seen once. J is TRBJ2-3 and V is TRBV4-2; 7 nucleotides align to TRBD2. This CDR3 is 15 amino acids long. Unmatched junction bases numbered 9, after V lost 0 bases and J lost 9 bases. Germline lookup yields CDR1 LGHNA and CDR2 YNFKEQ. CDR3 protein: CASSQEGAGPATQYF. The CDR3 DNA reads TGTGCCAGCAGCCAAGAAGGAGCGGGGCCCGCGACGCAGTATTTT.

This clone was seen a few times. This rearrangement joins TRBV29-1 to TRBJ1-4; D unresolved. The CDR3 consists of 14 residues. Deletions cut 4 bases from V and 8 bases from J, with 17 bases between. The germline V gene encodes CDR1 SQVTM and CDR2 ANQGSEA. The CDR3 loop reads CSVGREPAVEKLFF. The DNA of the CDR3 is TGCAGCGTTGGGAGGGAGCCGGCTGTAGAAAAACTGTTTTTT.

This clone was counted between two and nine times. The V call is TRBV2, the J call TRBJ2-2, with D perhaps TRBD1 (6 bases). The germline V gene encodes CDR1 SNHLY and CDR2 FYNNEI. Trimming left V 3 bases short and J 5 bases short, with 10 bases between. The CDR3 length is 14 residues. This CDR3 is CASSDWQGTGELFF. DNA for the CDR3: TGTGCCAGCAGTGACTGGCAGGGGACCGGGGAGCTGTTTTTT.

This sequence joins TRBV6-1 and TRBJ1-4, with a possible D match to TRBD1 (6 bases). Germline V CDR1 and CDR2: MNHNS, SASEGT. V gave up 7 bases and J gave up 8 bases, with 17 bases separating them. The CDR3 spans 14 residues. The DNA for the CDR3 is TGTGCCAGCATGTTATCCAGGGGCGGCGAAAAACTGTTTTTT. Protein sequence: CASMLSRGGEKLFF.

This clone has more than one count but fewer than ten. This chain uses TRBV29-1 with TRBJ1-1; D possibly corresponds to TRBD1 (6 bases). The germline V gene encodes CDR1 SQVTM and CDR2 ANQGSEA. The CDR3 sequence is 14 residues long. V was shortened by 3 bases and J by 0 bases, with 11 bases between the two germline ends. The CDR3 region is CSVEGGQLNTEAFF. CDR3 coding DNA: TGCAGCGTTGAGGGGGGGCAGTTGAACACTGAAGCTTTCTTT. The whole variable domain, remainder taken from reference TRBV29-1 and TRBJ1-1, is SAVISQKPSRDICQRGTSLTIQCQVDSQVTMMFWYRQQPGQSLTLIATANQGSEATYESGFVIDKFPISRPNLTFSTLTVSNMSPEDSSIYLCSVEGGQLNTEAFFGQGTRLTVV.

The chain carries TRBV9 and TRBJ2-1; 9 bases map to TRBD2. Germline-derived CDR1 and CDR2 are SGDLS and YYNGEE. Losses at the gene ends were 0 bases for V and 9 bases for J; bases not matched to a gene: 4. The CDR3 runs 14 residues. CDR3 DNA sequence: TGTGCCAGCAGCGTAGAGGGACTAGCACCTGAGCAGTTCTTC. Protein: CASSVEGLAPEQFF.

The chain employs TRBV7-9 and TRBJ2-5; D remains unclear. Judging by the DNA end, TRBJ2-7 fits better; the J call may be wrong. CDR1 and CDR2 from the germline V gene are SEHNR and FQNEAQ (reference sequence). This CDR3 contains 13 residues. CDR3 amino acids: CASSLALSYEQYF. CDR3 in DNA: TGTGCCAGCAGCTTAGCCCTCTCCTACGAGCAGTACTTC.

The V gene is TRBV29-1, the J gene TRBJ1-5; no definite D call. V was clipped by 6 bases and J by 5 bases, with 14 bases between them. Germline V lookup: CDR1 SQVTM, CDR2 ANQGSEA. The CDR3 contains 13 residues. Here the CDR3 reads CSVQRSGDQPQHF. The DNA of the CDR3 is TGCAGCGTCCAGCGATCGGGAGATCAGCCCCAGCATTTT.

The chain carries TRBV19 and TRBJ2-2; 9 bases are shared with TRBD1. The V segment lost 6 bases and the J segment 1 base; nucleotides outside the gene matches: 0. The CDR3 contains 14 residues. Germline V gene lookup returns CDR1 LNHDA and CDR2 SQIVND (reference sequence). The CDR3 DNA reads TGTGCCAGTAGGGACAGGGGGAACACCGGGGAGCTGTTTTTT. Protein product: CASRDRGNTGELFF.

This clone has only one observation. This chain uses TRBV30 with TRBJ1-1; D is unclear. Trimming pared 4 bases from V and 0 bases from J, leaving 9 bases between. Germline V gene sequence: CDR1 GTSNPN, CDR2 SVGIG (reference sequence). This CDR3 is built from 13 residues. The CDR3 here is CAWTEVLNTEAFF. The CDR3 DNA is TGTGCCTGGACTGAGGTTTTGAACACTGAAGCTTTCTTT. The full variable domain, completed using reference TRBV30 and TRBJ1-1, is SQTIHQWPATLVQPVGSPLSLECTVEGTSNPNLYWYRQAAGRGLQLLFYSVGIGQISSEVPQNLSASRPQDRQFILSSKKLLLSDSGFYLCAWTEVLNTEAFFGQGTRLTVV.

V and J are TRBV7-9 and TRBJ1-2; the match to TRBD1 covers 8 bases. Germline CDR1 and CDR2: SEHNR and FQNEAQ (reference sequence). This CDR3 contains 13 residues. The V and J ends lost 5 bases and 4 bases, in that order; junction bases with no gene match: 3. The CDR3 DNA reads TGTGCCAGCAGCGGACAGGGAAGCTATGGCTACACCTTC. Translating it yields CASSGQGSYGYTF. Full variable domain (outside the CDR3, taken from reference TRBV7-9 and TRBJ1-2): DTGVSQNPRHKITKRGQNVTFRCDPISEHNRLYWYRQTLGQGPEFLTYFQNEAQLEKSRLLSDRFSAERPKGSFSTLEIQRTEQGDSAMYLCASSGQGSYGYTFGSGTRLTVV.